The 21 T cell receptor beta chains below come from one sample, sequenced in a study of Ad26.COV2.S vaccination and SARS-CoV-2 variants (dated by TCRdb to the early 2020s). Libraries were prepared through the immunoSEQ multiplex PCR assay. The table comes from immuneACCESS by way of TCRdb, which keeps in-frame sequences with V and J called. Part of the clones is missing from these tables; in studies checked, under half for an unresolved V gene and the rest for unknown reasons. For this sample there are 300,000 to 400,000 clones; roughly 84% appear just once. The ten biggest clones cover roughly 3.1% of the sample. Explained via the paper, the treatment or condition label denotes: roughly 20 received Ad26.COV2.S at low or high dose, single or two shots; about 5 received placebo; per-sample allocation not given. For vaccine and placebo recipients, repertoires were sequenced using samples collected on day 63 after the first injection.

Sequences were derived from peripheral blood, sampled in a trial of Ad26.COV2.S vaccine versus placebo. The origin of the receptors is a person between 18 and 60 years old who received the Ad26.COV2.S COVID-19 vaccine or a placebo.

The J gene is TRBJ2-1, the V gene TRBV19, with D unclear. Trimming shortened V by 4 bases and J by 7 bases, and 17 bases separated the two germline ends. The CDR3 spans 15 residues. Germline V gene data show CDR1 as LNHDA and CDR2 as SQIVND (reference sequence). Here the CDR3 reads CASSNGRTPGNEQFF. In nucleotides, the CDR3 is TGTGCCAGTAGTAACGGCAGGACCCCTGGGAATGAGCAGTTCTTC.

The chain carries TRBV3-1 (or the pseudogene TRBV3-2) and TRBJ2-2; D remains ambiguous. This CDR3 has 12 amino acids. Trimming stripped 4 bases from V and 5 bases from J, with 5 bases between. CDR1 LGHDT and CDR2 YNNKEL come from the germline V gene (reference sequence). The CDR3 coding sequence is TGTGCCAGCAGCCTTCATACCGGGGAGCTGTTTTTT. This encodes CASSLHTGELFF.

The rearrangement uses TRBV29-1 and TRBJ2-7, with 8 positions matching TRBD1. Germline CDR1 reads SQVTM; CDR2 reads ANQGSEA. The CDR3 is 14 residues long. After removal of 0 bases from V and 4 bases from J, the junction contained 5 bases not matched to a gene. The CDR3 spells CSVEDRDRSYEQYF. DNA of the CDR3: TGCAGCGTTGAAGACCGGGACAGGAGTTACGAGCAGTACTTC.

This clone was picked up one time. The chain recombines TRBV2 with TRBJ1-1; weak D call: TRBD1 (6 bases). Trimming removed 8 bases from V and 1 base from J, with 8 bases in between. The germline gives CDR1 SNHLY, CDR2 FYNNEI. The CDR3 has 12 amino acids. In nucleotides, the CDR3 is TGTGCCAGCCAGGGGCGGAACACTGAAGCTTTCTTT. As protein: CASQGRNTEAFF. Together with reference TRBV2 and TRBJ1-1, the CDR3 gives the full variable domain: EPEVTQTPSHQVTQMGQEVILRCVPISNHLYFYWYRQILGQKVEFLVSFYNNEISEKSEIFDDQFSVERPDGSNFTLKIRSTKLEDSAMYFCASQGRNTEAFFGQGTRLTVV.

This chain connects TRBV9 to TRBJ2-6, with unresolved D. This CDR3 contains 14 residues. Germline V gives CDR1 SGDLS, CDR2 YYNGEE. The V gene lost 3 bases and the J gene lost 1 base, with 5 bases spanning the gap. The CDR3 region has the DNA TGTGCCAGCAGCGCTCCATCTGGGGCCAACGTCCTGACTTTC. Its translation: CASSAPSGANVLTF.

J is TRBJ2-7 and V is TRBV14, with TRBD2 matching 8 bases. The CDR3 length is 15 residues. The junction had 7 bases not matched to a gene; V was cut back by 4 bases and J by 2 bases. Germline-derived CDR1 and CDR2 are SGHDN and FVKESK. CDR3 residues: CASSPRAGAAYEQYF. CDR3 in DNA: TGTGCCAGCAGCCCCCGAGCGGGGGCGGCCTACGAGCAGTACTTC.

This chain joins TRBV30 and TRBJ1-2; possible D gene TRBD1, 5 bases. The CDR3 is made up of 13 amino acids. Deletions cut 0 bases from V and 8 bases from J, with 13 bases between. In germline, CDR1 is GTSNPN, CDR2 SVGIG (reference sequence). The CDR3 spells CAWSVTGLRGYTF. The CDR3 DNA reads as TGTGCCTGGAGTGTTACGGGACTTCGGGGCTACACCTTC.

V gene TRBV7-6 combines with J gene TRBJ1-2, with TRBD1 as a possible D gene (5 bases). V gave up 5 bases and J gave up 4 bases, with 17 bases separating them. Per the germline V gene, CDR1 is SGHVS and CDR2 is FNYEAQ. The length of the CDR3 is 15 residues. The CDR3 nucleotides are TGTGCCAGCAGCCCGGCGGCGGGGCGCAGCTATGGCTACACCTTC. Its protein product is CASSPAAGRSYGYTF.

This clone was counted between two and nine times. The V call is TRBV10-3, the J call TRBJ2-7; D perhaps matches TRBD1 (5 bases). With 3 bases removed from V and 6 bases from J, the gap between germline ends came to 6 bases. CDR1 ENHRY and CDR2 SYGVKD come from the germline V gene. The CDR3 spans 11 residues. The CDR3 spells CAISDRGEQYF. The CDR3 DNA follows: TGTGCCATCAGTGATAGGGGCGAGCAGTACTTC.

The rearrangement joins TRBV7-9 to TRBJ1-1; no reliable D call. The germline CDR1 and CDR2 sequences are SEHNR and FQNEAQ (reference sequence). V shed 5 bases and J shed 6 bases, with 1 base lying between them. CDR3 size: 9 residues. CDR3 nucleotide sequence: TGTGCCAGCAGCCCTGAAGCTTTCTTT. Its protein product is CASSPEAFF.

The rearrangement uses TRBV11-2 and TRBJ1-3; 7 nucleotides align to TRBD1. V lost 5 bases, J lost 2 bases, and 9 bases stayed unmatched. Germline V gene lookup returns CDR1 SGHAT and CDR2 FQNNGV. The CDR3 runs 16 residues. CDR3 region: CASSASFRGAGNTIYF. CDR3 bases: TGTGCCAGCAGCGCCTCGTTCAGGGGGGCTGGAAACACCATATATTTT.

The rearrangement uses TRBV5-1 and TRBJ1-1; D not resolved. The CDR3 loop spans 14 amino acids. Per the germline V gene, CDR1 is SGHRS and CDR2 is YFSETQ. V was cut by 2 bases and J by 1 base, with 9 bases left in between. The CDR3 DNA is TGCGCCAGCAGCTTTTCAGGCAAGAACACTGAAGCTTTCTTT. This codes for CASSFSGKNTEAFF.

The chain couples TRBV30 to TRBJ1-6; TRBD1 matches at 7 bases. Germline-derived CDR1 and CDR2 are GTSNPN and SVGIG (reference sequence). With 0 bases clipped from V and 10 bases from J, the junction kept 6 bases outside the gene matches. The CDR3 consists of 14 residues. In DNA, the CDR3 is TGTGCCTGGAGTGTAGAGACAGGGAGATCACCCCTCCACTTT. It yields the protein CAWSVETGRSPLHF. Combining the CDR3 with reference TRBV30 and TRBJ1-6 gives the whole variable domain SQTIHQWPATLVQPVGSPLSLECTVEGTSNPNLYWYRQAAGRGLQLLFYSVGIGQISSEVPQNLSASRPQDRQFILSSKKLLLSDSGFYLCAWSVETGRSPLHFGNGTRLTVT.

The V gene is TRBV5-4, the J gene TRBJ2-5; the match to TRBD2 covers 7 bases. The CDR3 length is 14 residues. The trim removed 4 bases at V and 3 bases at J, leaving 6 bases unmatched. The germline gives CDR1 SGHNT, CDR2 YYREEE (reference sequence). CDR3 loop: CASSERGNEETQYF. As DNA, the CDR3 is TGTGCCAGCAGCGAGCGGGGAAATGAAGAGACCCAGTACTTC.

The chain carries TRBV5-5 and TRBJ2-7; D may be TRBD1 (6 bases). The CDR3 extends over 14 amino acids. Germline V CDR1 and CDR2: SGHKS, YYEKEE (reference sequence). V was pared by 4 bases and J by 1 base, with 12 bases between. CDR3 sequence (DNA): TGTGCCAGCAGCCCGGGACAAACTTCCTACGAGCAGTACTTC. Translation gives CASSPGQTSYEQYF.

The chain links TRBV10-3 to TRBJ1-5; D possibly corresponds to TRBD1 (5 bases). From germline, CDR1 is ENHRY and CDR2 SYGVKD. This CDR3 is built from 15 residues. V was clipped by 1 base and J by 0 bases, with 7 bases between them. CDR3 bases: TGTGCCATCAGTGAGTGGGGCGATAGCAATCAGCCCCAGCATTTT. Translation: CAISEWGDSNQPQHF.

The chain is built from TRBV14 and TRBJ2-7; D uncertain. Trimming removed 1 base from V and 3 bases from J, with 10 bases in between. Germline CDR1 is SGHDN and CDR2 is FVKESK. The CDR3 sequence is 14 residues long. The CDR3 DNA is TGTGCCAGCAGCCAAGTAGAGAACAACTACGAGCAGTACTTC. As protein: CASSQVENNYEQYF.

V usage is TRBV3-1 (or the pseudogene TRBV3-2) and J usage is TRBJ1-6, with TRBD1 matching over 9 bases. After removal of 0 bases from V and 7 bases from J, the junction contained 4 bases not matched to a gene. The CDR3 sequence is 16 residues long. Germline CDR1 LGHDT, CDR2 YNNKEL (reference sequence). CDR3 bases: TGTGCCAGCAGCCAAGATCTAACAGGGGGCAATTCACCCCTCCACTTT. Residues: CASSQDLTGGNSPLHF.

The chain has TRBV6-2 or TRBV6-3 and TRBJ2-7; 8 bases are a match to TRBD1. Unmatched junction bases numbered 12, after V lost 6 bases and J lost 5 bases. Germline CDR1 MNHEY, CDR2 SVGEGT. The CDR3 is 15 amino acids. CDR3 DNA sequence: TGTGCCAGCAGCTTCCGACAGGGGAAGTGGAACGAGCAGTACTTC. Amino acid sequence: CASSFRQGKWNEQYF.

The chain links TRBV5-1 to TRBJ2-3; 8 bases are shared with TRBD1. V was clipped by 5 bases and J by 3 bases; unmatched bases: 5. Germline V gene lookup returns CDR1 SGHRS and CDR2 YFSETQ. CDR3 length equals 14 residues. CDR3 nucleotides: TGCGCCAGCAGTTTAGACAGGGGTACAGATACGCAGTATTTT. Translation: CASSLDRGTDTQYF.

V is TRBV5-1 and J is TRBJ1-1; 10 bases fit TRBD1. This CDR3 is 14 amino acids long. CDR1 is SGHRS and CDR2 is YFSETQ in the germline V gene. Unmatched junction bases numbered 10, after V lost 10 bases and J lost 4 bases. This CDR3 reads CARAATGGPTEAFF. CDR3 in DNA: TGCGCCCGCGCCGCGACAGGGGGCCCCACTGAAGCTTTCTTT.